A selection of T cell receptor beta chains follows, all from one sample in a study of T cells after yellow fever vaccination. TCRdb independently ran MiXCR on the 5' RACE reads; one entry per CDR3 protein. This table has hundreds of thousands of distinct CDR3 sequences, roughly a sixth appearing once. Sequenced here: PBMCs, sampled before the yellow fever booster vaccination. Every receptor here comes from a man younger than 35 who received the YFV17D yellow fever vaccine. CDR3s include the opening cysteine and the closing phenylalanine or tryptophan. D genes are given only for firm matches. Size values are once, few and many counts, or a class for expanded clones, and some rows have none.

>TRBV15|few|TRBJ1-5|-
CATSRDFSNQPQHF
TGTGCCACCAGCAGAGATTTTAGCAATCAGCCCCAGCATTTT
>TRBV12-3/TRBV12-4|few|TRBJ2-2|TRBD2
CASSPGGADTGELFF
TGTGCCAGCAGTCCGGGGGGAGCGGACACCGGGGAGCTGTTTTTT
>TRBV7-2|few|TRBJ2-3|-
CASSLGNPWSDTQYF
TGTGCCAGCAGCTTAGGCAACCCCTGGTCAGATACGCAGTATTTT
>TRBV6-5|-|TRBJ2-5|-
CASSRPDSIKETQYF
TGTGCCAGCAGTCGACCTGACAGCATCAAAGAGACCCAGTACTTC
>TRBV27|few|TRBJ2-7|-
CASSFIGVGVLTTQQYF
TGTGCCAGCAGTTTCATTGGGGTGGGTGTTCTCACTACGCAGCAGTACTTC
>TRBV20-1|few|TRBJ2-5|-
CSGVARAKDPETQYF
TGCAGTGGCGTAGCCCGGGCCAAAGACCCGGAGACCCAGTACTTC
>TRBV11-2|few|TRBJ2-3|-
CASSSPRRGRGTDTQYF
TGTGCCAGCAGCTCCCCACGGCGGGGTCGTGGCACAGATACGCAGTATTTT
>TRBV5-1|few|TRBJ1-1|-
CASSLWRMNTEAFF
TGCGCCAGCAGCTTGTGGCGAATGAACACTGAAGCTTTCTTT
>TRBV27|few|TRBJ1-2|TRBD1
CASRTQGRYGYTF
TGTGCCAGCAGGACACAGGGGCGCTATGGCTACACCTTC
>TRBV5-5|-|TRBJ2-3|-
CASSFILGGRGTDTQYF
TGTGCCAGCAGCTTTATCTTGGGGGGCCGGGGCACAGATACGCAGTATTTT
>TRBV28|-|TRBJ1-2|-
CATGGLLYGYTF
TGTGCCACGGGCGGACTACTCTATGGCTACACCTTC
>TRBV4-2|-|TRBJ2-3|-
CASSRGHTDTQYF
TGTGCCAGCAGCCGCGGACACACAGATACGCAGTATTTT
>TRBV25-1|few|TRBJ1-1|-
CASAPGANTEAFF
TGTGCCAGCGCCCCCGGAGCGAACACTGAAGCTTTCTTT
>TRBV24-1|-|TRBJ2-5|TRBD1
CATSDHVRQGGIQETQYF
TGTGCCACCAGTGATCATGTCCGACAGGGGGGGATCCAAGAGACCCAGTACTTC
>TRBV12-3/TRBV12-4|many|TRBJ1-2|-
CASSLSGDYGYTF
TGTGCCAGCAGTTTATCCGGGGACTATGGCTACACCTTC
>TRBV29-1|-|TRBJ1-2|-
CSGGTVTPDGYTF
TGCAGCGGGGGGACTGTTACACCGGATGGCTACACCTTC
>TRBV25-1|-|TRBJ2-3|-
CASSEYGRETDTQYF
TGTGCCAGCAGTGAATATGGCAGGGAGACAGATACGCAGTATTTT
>TRBV7-2|few|TRBJ2-3|-
CASSWARDTDTQYF
TGTGCCAGCAGCTGGGCCAGAGACACAGATACGCAGTATTTT
>TRBV7-2|-|TRBJ1-2|TRBD1
CASSVTGALRYGYTF
TGTGCCAGCAGTGTTACAGGGGCACTACGCTATGGCTACACCTTC
>TRBV10-3|-|TRBJ1-3|-
CAISAGRTYSGNTIYF
TGTGCCATCAGTGCGGGACGGACCTACTCTGGAAACACCATATATTTT
>TRBV7-9|few|TRBJ2-5|TRBD2
CASSLQLLLAGAQETQYF
TGTGCCAGCAGCTTACAATTGCTCCTAGCGGGGGCTCAAGAGACCCAGTACTTC
>TRBV7-3|-|TRBJ2-3|TRBD1
CASSFTGGTTDTQYF
TGTGCCAGCAGCTTCACAGGGGGAACCACAGATACGCAGTATTTT
>TRBV19|-|TRBJ1-1|-
CASSIGPGWDTEAFF
TGTGCCAGTAGTATTGGCCCTGGGTGGGACACTGAAGCTTTCTTT
>TRBV6-5|-|TRBJ2-4|-
CASSYSYGEIQYF
TGTGCCAGCAGTTACTCGTACGGGGAAATTCAGTACTTC
>TRBV12-3/TRBV12-4|few|TRBJ2-3|-
CASSLAGGISDTQYF
TGTGCCAGCAGTTTGGCGGGCGGAATCTCAGATACGCAGTATTTT
>TRBV5-6|-|TRBJ2-5|-
CASSLVRRSSPFGDF
TGTGCCAGCAGCTTGGTCAGGAGGTCTAGCCCATTTGGGGACTTC
>TRBV4-3|few|TRBJ1-4|TRBD1
CASKLDREPIEKLFF
TGCGCCAGCAAACTCGACAGGGAACCAATTGAAAAACTGTTTTTT
>TRBV6-5|-|TRBJ1-1|TRBD1
CASRRQGFGNAFF
TGTGCCAGCAGGAGACAGGGGTTTGGGAACGCTTTCTTT
>TRBV6-2/TRBV6-3|-|TRBJ2-7|-
CASVPTSRGRYEQYF
TGTGCCAGCGTTCCAACCTCGAGGGGCCGCTACGAGCAGTACTTC
>TRBV7-7|many|TRBJ2-5|-
CASSLAPTGSQETQYF
TGTGCCAGCAGCTTAGCGCCAACAGGCTCCCAAGAGACCCAGTACTTC
>TRBV6-6|few|TRBJ2-3|-
CASSPTRTSSGTQYF
TGTGCCAGCAGCCCTACGCGGACCTCCTCGGGTACGCAGTATTTT
>TRBV20-1|-|TRBJ2-2|-
CSARRAGEITGELFF
TGCAGTGCCAGGAGGGCAGGGGAGATCACCGGGGAGCTGTTTTTT
>TRBV4-2|few|TRBJ2-5|TRBD2
CASSLGVAGPGETQYF
TGTGCCAGCAGCCTAGGGGTAGCGGGGCCTGGGGAGACCCAGTACTTC
>TRBV5-1|-|TRBJ2-7|-
CASSLDTSSYAQYF
TGCGCCAGCAGCCTCGACACGAGCTCCTACGCGCAGTACTTC
>TRBV14|few|TRBJ1-3|-
CASSHHGGPSSGNTIYF
TGTGCCAGCAGCCACCACGGCGGGCCGAGCTCTGGAAACACCATATATTTT
>TRBV24-1|-|TRBJ2-1|TRBD2
CATSDSSGGVRDEQFF
TGTGCCACCAGTGATTCTAGCGGGGGGGTTCGGGATGAGCAGTTCTTC
>TRBV20-1|-|TRBJ2-3|-
CSARRGARKTDTQYF
TGCAGTGCTAGAAGGGGGGCTCGTAAAACAGATACGCAGTATTTT
>TRBV12-3/TRBV12-4|-|TRBJ2-7|-
CASSPYRARSYEQYF
TGTGCCAGCAGCCCCTACAGGGCCAGGTCCTACGAGCAGTACTTC
>TRBV4-1|-|TRBJ1-4|-
CASSQVIWSTNEKLFF
TGCGCCAGCAGCCAAGTTATTTGGTCGACTAATGAAAAACTGTTTTTT
>TRBV7-2|few|TRBJ2-3|-
CASSSRDFGDTQYF
TGTGCCAGCAGCAGCCGGGACTTCGGAGATACGCAGTATTTT
>TRBV7-2|few|TRBJ2-2|TRBD2
CASSWTSPGELFF
TGTGCCAGCAGCTGGACTAGCCCCGGGGAGCTGTTTTTT
>TRBV24-1|once|TRBJ2-6|-
CATSDSSGANVLTF
TGTGCCACCAGTGACTCATCTGGGGCCAACGTCCTGACTTTC
>TRBV7-8|-|TRBJ2-2|-
CASSLIVGAGTGELFF
TGTGCCAGCAGCTTAATCGTCGGGGCGGGGACCGGGGAGCTGTTTTTT
>TRBV7-9|-|TRBJ2-5|-
CASSFDRGNQETQYF
TGTGCCAGCAGCTTTGACAGAGGAAACCAAGAGACCCAGTACTTC
>TRBV4-3|few|TRBJ1-1|-
CASSQVRRGTEAFF
TGCGCCAGCAGCCAAGTTCGACGGGGCACTGAAGCTTTCTTT
>TRBV6-2/TRBV6-3|-|TRBJ1-1|-
CASSPRTTEAFF
TGTGCCAGCAGTCCGAGGACCACTGAAGCTTTCTTT
>TRBV6-5|few|TRBJ1-1|-
CASRTGVPGAEAFF
TGTGCCAGCAGGACAGGCGTCCCCGGCGCTGAAGCTTTCTTT
>TRBV7-3|-|TRBJ2-1|TRBD1
CASSLGQGRDEQFF
TGTGCCAGCAGCTTGGGACAGGGGAGGGATGAGCAGTTCTTC
>TRBV5-1|-|TRBJ2-5|TRBD2
CASSLRLGEGETQYF
TGCGCCAGCAGCTTGCGTTTAGGGGAGGGGGAGACCCAGTACTTC
>TRBV7-3|-|TRBJ2-3|-
CASSLAGLSTDTQYF
TGTGCCAGCAGTCTCGCCGGCCTTAGCACAGATACGCAGTATTTT
>TRBV7-2|-|TRBJ2-3|TRBD2
CASSLAPTSGGPDTQYF
TGTGCCAGCAGCTTAGCTCCGACTAGCGGGGGGCCCGATACGCAGTATTTT